These T cell receptor beta chains were read from a single sample in a study of blood T cells in healthy people across ages. TCRdb re-called the 5' RACE reads through MiXCR, storing one row per CDR3 protein. The sample includes roughly 1 million distinct CDR3 sequences, 20% to 25% of them seen just once. This sample was shared with a second study, whose subject was T cells of mothers and their children.

The sequencing input was blood. The receptors were sampled from a girl between 2 and 10 years old in good health. CDR3s include the opening cysteine and the closing phenylalanine or tryptophan. Size is omitted from some rows. Given values are once, few, many or a class for expanded clones.

>-|-|TRBV9
CASSRDRLSSYEQYF
>TRBJ2-5|-|TRBV29-1
CSVTFFGTWETQYF
>TRBJ2-7|few|TRBV7-2
CASSLGPRAYEQYF
>-|-|TRBV7-2
CASSLDPVDEQFF
>TRBJ2-3|-|TRBV9
CASSVGLAPVTDTQYF
>TRBJ2-3|-|TRBV6-1
CASWPTSTDTQYF
>TRBJ1-2|-|TRBV5-4
CASSWPRGDGYTF
>TRBJ2-6|few|TRBV7-9
CASSLDPGANVLTF
>TRBJ2-3|-|TRBV29-1
CSVDGSFTDTQYF
>-|-|TRBV20-1
CSTRDPGQINEQFF
>TRBJ1-2|few|TRBV7-2
CASSPGTGSGYTF
>TRBJ1-1|-|TRBV5-1
CASSLDQGIRAEAFF
>TRBJ2-7|-|TRBV28
CASSLNLAGGPGEQYF
>-|-|TRBV12-3/TRBV12-4
CASSLWSGRGQGAQFF
>TRBJ2-2|-|TRBV11-2
CASSSGQGYDGELFF
>TRBJ1-2|-|TRBV15
CTTSGGNYGYTF
>-|many|TRBV20-1
CSASWLSGPSYEQYF
>TRBJ2-5|-|TRBV10-3
CAISESVSQETQYF
>-|-|TRBV4-1
CASSQETGSRGTQYF
>TRBJ2-6|-|TRBV7-9
CASSPNGGVGANVLTF
>TRBJ2-2|-|TRBV28
CASSSLGRSGELFF
>TRBJ2-3|-|TRBV15
CATSSGLAASTDTQYF
>-|-|TRBV10-2
CASSGRQGPYNEQFF
>TRBJ2-3|few|TRBV5-1
CASSLALAASTDTQYF
>TRBJ2-4|-|TRBV5-6
CASSSGAMQLYF
>-|few|TRBV9
CASSVVPGAENEQFF
>-|-|TRBV7-2
CASRQTGTQDEQFF
>TRBJ2-5|many|TRBV6-5
CASSYGLGTSGVETQYF
>TRBJ2-5|-|TRBV6-1
CASSGSGQSQETQYF
>TRBJ1-2|few|TRBV2
CASRWDRGGYTF
>TRBJ2-5|-|TRBV7-9
CASSLNSLQETQYF
>TRBJ1-2|few|TRBV27
CASSLTGSHYGYTF
>TRBJ2-7|few|TRBV6-1
CASSADRVSYEQYF
>TRBJ2-2|-|TRBV12-3/TRBV12-4
CASRRTGLNGELFF
>TRBJ2-5|-|TRBV5-1
CVSSLVGEYGQETQYF
>TRBJ2-5|-|TRBV5-5
CASSSTPGQGRLTQYF
>-|once|TRBV21-1
CASSKKEESVETQYF
>TRBJ2-7|many|TRBV6-2/TRBV6-3
CASSDGPYEQYF
>TRBJ2-3|once|TRBV24-1
CATSGTGDTQYF
>TRBJ2-3|few|TRBV6-1
CASSEDDSSTDTQYF
>TRBJ2-7|-|TRBV2
CASSWTGTSGYEQYF
>TRBJ2-1|-|TRBV4-3
CASSQDRKAMDEQFF
>TRBJ1-1|-|TRBV6-1
CAIRPGQGAEAFF
>TRBJ2-1|-|TRBV11-2
CASRISYNEQFF
>TRBJ2-7|-|TRBV28
CASSSPGQAYEQYF
>TRBJ2-1|-|TRBV4-3
CASSQDRGQSYNEQFF
>TRBJ2-7|many|TRBV20-1
CSARVAGSSYEQYF
>TRBJ1-2|few|TRBV20-1
CSASPGTGGYGYTF
>TRBJ2-3|-|TRBV25-1
CASSDPSGKMDTQYF
>TRBJ1-2|few|TRBV20-1
CSARGGSYGYTF
>TRBJ1-2|few|TRBV29-1
CSVEDQDTDGYTF
>TRBJ2-1|-|TRBV20-1
CSADDEGTSGFNEQFF
>TRBJ2-7|-|TRBV6-4
CASSDIGTLGFYEQYF